These 13 T cell receptor beta chains originate from one sample sequenced in a study of blood T cells in healthy people across ages. Primers used in a second PCR of about 6 to 11 cycles were a sample-barcoded 5' primer and a J-beta primer mix. MiXCR, run by TCRdb on the 5' RACE reads, gives a single entry per CDR3 protein. The sample has approximately 1.5 million distinct CDR3 sequences, about 31% seen once. Sequencing was carried out using blood. The origin of the receptors is a woman between 25 and 40 years old in good health.

This clonotype was found a few times. V and J are TRBV5-5 and TRBJ2-4, with D unclear. The germline V gene encodes CDR1 SGHKS and CDR2 YYEKEE (reference sequence). V gave up 4 bases and J gave up 0 bases, with 14 bases separating them. CDR3 size: 16 residues. CDR3 nucleotides: TGTGCCAGCAGCCCGAGCCGAGTTACAGCCAAAAACATTCAGTACTTC. This codes for CASSPSRVTAKNIQYF.

Remarks on this clonotype: A much bigger clone sits one base away, suggesting this may be a read error. V gene TRBV29-1 combines with J gene TRBJ2-3; D unclear. Germline V gives CDR1 SQVTM, CDR2 ANQGSEA. This CDR3 is 10 amino acids long. The CDR3 is CSGRTDAQYF. The CDR3 region has the DNA TGCAGCGGGCGCACAGATGCGCAGTATTTT.

Points on this clonotype: The junction and the germline gene differ at one end; a read error may be behind it. This chain joins TRBV11-1 and TRBJ2-2; 12 nucleotides line up with TRBD2. This CDR3 has 17 amino acids. Germline lookup yields CDR1 SGHAT and CDR2 FQDESV (reference sequence). In nucleotides, the CDR3 is TGTGCCAGCAGCCGGGGACTAGCGGGCTCCCGAACCGGGAAGCTGTTTTTT. This gives the protein CASSRGLAGSRTGKLFF.

The chain links TRBV11-2 to TRBJ2-1; 12 bases are shared with TRBD2. This CDR3 region has 18 residues. Germline CDR1 and CDR2: SGHAT and FQNNGV. Trimming removed 1 base from V and 0 bases from J; junction bases left unmatched: 4. DNA of the CDR3: TGTGCCAGCAGCTTAGTGCTAGCGGGAGGGCCCTCCTACAATGAGCAGTTCTTC. Translation: CASSLVLAGGPSYNEQFF.

The CDR3 reads CASSLSGAVYNEQFF. The DNA for the CDR3 is TGTGCCAGCAGCTTGTCAGGGGCCGTCTACAATGAGCAGTTCTTC. V is TRBV5-5 and J is TRBJ2-1; perhaps TRBD1 as D (6 bases). This CDR3 is 15 amino acids long. Germline assignment: CDR1 SGHKS and CDR2 YYEKEE (reference sequence). V was clipped by 1 base and J by 3 bases, with 11 bases between them.

The chain combines TRBV10-1 with TRBJ2-2; 10 bases agree with TRBD2. This CDR3 is 16 amino acids long. Trimming took 2 bases from V and 4 from J; bases not matched to a gene: 4. The germline gives CDR1 WNHNN, CDR2 SYGVQD (reference sequence). CDR3 in amino acids: CASSEVSGRITGELFF. Written as DNA, the CDR3 is TGCGCCAGCAGTGAGGTTAGCGGGAGGATCACCGGGGAGCTGTTTTTT.

The V gene is TRBV20-1, the J gene TRBJ2-3, with 9 bases matching TRBD1. This CDR3 comprises 14 residues. The V gene end was trimmed by 5 bases and the J gene end by 4 bases; junction bases not matched to a gene: 7. Germline CDR1 is DFQATT and CDR2 is SNEGSKA (reference sequence). The chain's CDR3 is CSAPPGQGSDTQYF. DNA for the CDR3: TGCAGTGCTCCCCCGGGACAGGGATCAGATACGCAGTATTTT.

Only a few counts were recorded for this clonotype. The rearrangement joins TRBV27 to TRBJ2-5; D unclear. CDR1 is MNHEY, CDR2 SMNVEV, per germline (reference sequence). V was trimmed by 0 bases and J by 5 bases, leaving 16 bases between them. This CDR3 contains 16 residues. CDR3 sequence: CASSLSDRNKGETQYF. CDR3 sequence (DNA): TGTGCCAGCAGTTTATCGGACCGGAATAAAGGGGAGACCCAGTACTTC.

The chain uses TRBV20-1 and TRBJ2-1; 9 bases are shared with TRBD2. This CDR3 is built from 17 residues. Germline V gene lookup returns CDR1 DFQATT and CDR2 SNEGSKA (reference sequence). Trimming cost V 0 bases and J 4 bases; bases outside gene matches: 10. The CDR3 spells CSARDRARLAEYNEQFF. The CDR3, as DNA: TGCAGTGCTAGAGATCGTGCCAGACTAGCGGAATACAATGAGCAGTTCTTC.

This clonotype has at least ten counts. The V call is TRBV3-1, the J call TRBJ2-7; TRBD2 might be the D (5 bases). V dropped 0 bases and J dropped 3 bases, with 15 bases sitting between them. The germline V gene has CDR1 LGHDT and CDR2 YNNKEL (reference sequence). CDR3 length: 16 amino acids. The CDR3: CASSQDLASRFYEQYF. In DNA form, the CDR3 reads TGTGCCAGCAGCCAAGATCTAGCTAGCCGCTTCTACGAGCAGTACTTC.

The rearrangement joins TRBV7-9 to TRBJ2-3, with 8 bases identical to TRBD2. Germline trimming cut 3 bases from V and 4 bases from J; bases unmatched to any gene: 3. There are 14 residues in the CDR3. CDR1 is SEHNR, CDR2 FQNEAQ, per germline (reference sequence). CDR3: CASSLTTSADTQYF. CDR3 in DNA: TGTGCCAGCAGCTTGACGACTAGCGCAGATACGCAGTATTTT.

The chain links TRBV2 to TRBJ2-7, with 10 positions matching TRBD1. The V and J ends lost 9 bases and 1 base, in that order; junction bases with no gene match: 3. Looked up from germline, CDR1 is SNHLY and CDR2 is FYNNEI. The CDR3 runs to 13 residues. The CDR3 is CARRDRGSYEQYF. CDR3 coding DNA: TGTGCCAGAAGGGACAGGGGTTCCTACGAGCAGTACTTC.

The sample holds a few counts of this clonotype. CDR3 sequence reads: CASSKGGEISYNSPLHF. DNA for the CDR3: TGTGCCAGCAGCAAAGGCGGAGAGATCTCCTATAATTCACCCCTCCACTTT. This sequence joins TRBV21-1 and TRBJ1-6. TRBV21-1 is recorded as a pseudogene. The CDR3 sequence is 17 residues long.